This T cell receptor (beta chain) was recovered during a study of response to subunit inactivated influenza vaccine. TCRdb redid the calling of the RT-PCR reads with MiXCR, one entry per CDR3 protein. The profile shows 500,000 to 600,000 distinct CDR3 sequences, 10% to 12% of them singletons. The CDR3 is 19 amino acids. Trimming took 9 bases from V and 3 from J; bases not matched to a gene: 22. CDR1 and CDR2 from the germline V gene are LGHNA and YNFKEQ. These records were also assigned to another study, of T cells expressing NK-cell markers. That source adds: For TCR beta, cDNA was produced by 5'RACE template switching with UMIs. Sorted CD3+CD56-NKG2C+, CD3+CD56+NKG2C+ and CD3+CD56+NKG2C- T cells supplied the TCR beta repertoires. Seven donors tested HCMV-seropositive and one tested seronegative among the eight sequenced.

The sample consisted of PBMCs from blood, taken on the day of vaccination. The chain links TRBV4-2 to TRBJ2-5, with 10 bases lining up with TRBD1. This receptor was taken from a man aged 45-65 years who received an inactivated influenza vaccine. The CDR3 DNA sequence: TGTGCCAGGGGCGCGGTGGGACAGGGGAGGGTGTTAGAGAAAGAGACCCAGTACTTC. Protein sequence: CARGAVGQGRVLEKETQYF.